Given below is one TCR beta chain in context. No antigen is known for it. No base quality values were provided; no much bigger clone lies one nucleotide off. The T-cell fraction in tumor and uninvolved lung tissue was obtained from TCR sequencing using the immunoSEQ assay. The original methods were these. In the survival analysis, patients were divided into a high T-cell fraction group (upper tertile) and a low T-cell fraction group (lower two tertiles), and the two groups were compared using a log-rank test. A signed-rank test was used to check for differences in T-cell fraction between paired tumor and uninvolved lung. Drawn from immuneACCESS, this table holds only the in-frame rearrangements with V and J called that TCRdb kept. Clones are partly lost; checked studies trace under half to an unresolved V gene and leave the rest unexplained. That table furnishes V, J and clone size, whereas the DNA furnished D and trimming. The table for this sample lists about 21,000 clones; around 80% of them were counted only once. The ten largest clones capture 3% to 3.5% of the sample.

The record originates from a study of tumor-infiltrating lymphocytes in localized non-small cell lung cancer (dated by TCRdb to the early 2020s). Turning to the overall study: Patients whose samples were collected after neoadjuvant chemotherapy, as well as both smokers and never-smokers and several histologies, were included in the cohort. TCR sequencing was one of several integrated assays, alongside flow cytometry, multiplex immunofluorescence, RNA-seq, exome sequencing and proteomics, applied to the same patients. Each patient contributed resected tumor tissue and uninvolved lung tissue from the same patient, described as non-adjacent to the tumor. A total of under 65 patients were part of the paired comparison of immunoSEQ T-cell fraction between tumor and uninvolved lung. In total, the ICON cohort consisted of approximately 160 surgical patients with localized non-small cell lung cancer who had their tumors resected. Here is what the overall study found, with its caveats: Higher T cell infiltration in tumors than in uninvolved lung tissue was supported by TCRbeta sequencing, consistent with immunofluorescence CD3 counts. Different pieces of the same tissue were used for different assays, so technical variation could not be separated from intratumor heterogeneity. Assay coverage differed among patients according to how much tissue was available, so only a subset of the cohort had TCR sequencing. Recurrence-free survival showed no association with tumor T-cell fraction from TCR sequencing (p = 0.61). TCR-derived T-cell fraction did not differ between the flow cytometry-defined immunotypes IM1 (good prognosis) and IM2 (poor prognosis).

The CDR3 runs 17 amino acids, cysteine and phenylalanine included. Just the 51-base CDR3 DNA is kept, in frame starting at base 1. CDR1 and CDR2, per the germline V gene, are SGHTA and FQGTGA. V loses 5 bases of germline sequence and J loses 2 bases, and the interval between the two ends is 18 bases. Enrollment in ICON was initiated in 2016, and the last patient was enrolled in late 2018. Fresh tumor and matched uninvolved tissue for in-depth immune analyses, including TCR sequencing, were collected from a subcohort of fewer than 95 patients. No cell sorting was done, and TCR sequencing was instead run on DNA isolated from bulk tissue.

This receptor was obtained from a human donor with non-small cell lung cancer. The chain employs TRBV7-3 and TRBJ2-2; possibly the D gene is TRBD2, per 6 matching bases. The sequencing input was lung tumor tissue. CDR3 region: CASSRLPGTHNTGELFF. The DNA sequence is given as TGTGCCAGCAGCCGTCTACCCGGGACTCATAACACCGGGGAGCTGTTTTTT.